This entry concerns a single T cell receptor beta chain. Its antigen is unidentified. Sequence at one end of the junction differs from germline and may be a read error. This sample is drawn from a study of tissue T cells after allogeneic stem cell transplantation. General study findings and limits: Tissue-detected TCR repertoire was only partly captured by blood and spleen T cells. The study did not identify alloreactive or antigen-specific tissue TCRs, and some clones might be persisting host cells.

This CDR3 is 13 amino acids long. The V gene's germline CDR1 is LGHDT and CDR2 YNNKEL (reference sequence). Profiling relied on immunoSEQ multiplex PCR, and the TCRdb table lists in-frame clones only, not all of them. The table records around 40,000 clones, approximately 92% of them present only once. The rearrangement links TRBV3-1 (or the pseudogene TRBV3-2) to TRBJ2-5; no definite D call. This TCR was recovered from a woman aged 35-75 years who later had graft-versus-host disease after an allogeneic stem cell transplant. This material consisted of blood, taken before transplantation. The CDR3 is CASSQDNWQTQYF. The CDR3 coding sequence is TGTGCCAGCAGCCAAGACAACTGGCAGACTCAGTACTTC.